This section outlines one TCR beta chain sequence together with its context. Since all of the isolated RNA was reverse transcribed, expressed TCRB transcripts were what got sequenced. Method: immunoSEQ multiplex PCR; TCRdb's copy keeps in-frame clones and lacks some. The sample shows about 900,000 clones, 15% to 20% of them seen only once. Germline CDR1 is MNHEY and CDR2 is SMNVEV (reference sequence). This CDR3 has 14 residues. V was pared by 6 bases and J by 3 bases, with 5 bases of the junction left unmatched. The sample originates from a study of beta chain features in type 1 diabetes. The overall study: Analysis included more than 90 million sorted cells drawn from all samples.

The sequencing input was naive CD4+ T cells from blood. The sequence derives from a woman aged 18 to 35 in good health. V is TRBV27 and J is TRBJ2-7, with 10 nucleotides matching TRBD1. The CDR3 is CASRGTGALYEQYF. CDR3 nucleotides: TGTGCCAGCAGGGGGACAGGGGCTCTCTACGAGCAGTACTTC.